The 29 T cell receptor beta chains below all came from one sample that was sequenced in a study of shared clonotypes between healthy human individuals. Method: immunoSEQ multiplex PCR; TCRdb's copy keeps in-frame clones and lacks some. This repertoire shows about 2.1 million clones, about 94% found once; its top ten account for around 1.7%. CD45RO-negative CD8 cells positively selected for CCR7 made up the naive population, which excluded terminally differentiated effector memory CD45RA+ cells. Sample: naive CD8+ T cells from PBMCs. All receptors derive from a man between 18 and 29 years old in good health. Some clones in this sample may be carry-over from other donors' samples.

The gene calls are TRBV5-1 and TRBJ2-7, with 10 bases fitting TRBD2. The CDR3 has 15 residues. CDR1 and CDR2 from the germline V gene are SGHRS and YFSETQ. V shed 3 bases and J 1 base; nucleotides not matched to a gene: 4. The CDR3 protein is CASSSYSGRSYEQYF. In nucleotides, the CDR3 is TGCGCCAGCAGCTCCTATAGCGGGAGGTCCTACGAGCAGTACTTC.

The chain uses TRBV7-9 and TRBJ1-1; D not resolved. The CDR3 has 15 residues. The germline gives CDR1 SEHNR, CDR2 FQNEAQ (reference sequence). V was pared by 0 bases and J by 4 bases, with 12 bases between. CDR3 protein: CASSLAQATGTEAFF. CDR3 sequence (DNA): TGTGCCAGCAGCTTAGCGCAGGCGACGGGCACTGAAGCTTTCTTT. The whole variable domain, remainder taken from reference TRBV7-9 and TRBJ1-1, is DTGVSQNPRHKITKRGQNVTFRCDPISEHNRLYWYRQTLGQGPEFLTYFQNEAQLEKSRLLSDRFSAERPKGSFSTLEIQRTEQGDSAMYLCASSLAQATGTEAFFGQGTRLTVV.

The chain links TRBV6-1 to TRBJ2-7, with 11 bases aligning to TRBD1. V lost 5 bases and J lost 5; bases outside the gene matches: 8. The CDR3 is 15 residues long. Germline CDR1 is MNHNS and CDR2 is SASEGT. The CDR3: CASSPEDRGLHEQYF. In nucleotides, the CDR3 is TGTGCCAGCAGTCCCGAGGACAGGGGGCTACACGAGCAGTACTTC.

This chain joins TRBV19 and TRBJ1-4; the D gene is possibly TRBD1 (6 bases). V gave up 10 bases and J gave up 5 bases, with 17 bases separating them. Germline lookup yields CDR1 LNHDA and CDR2 SQIVND (reference sequence). The CDR3 totals 14 residues. The CDR3 here is CATLATGMNEKLFF. Here the CDR3 DNA reads TGTGCCACCTTGGCCACAGGGATGAATGAAAAACTGTTTTTT.

The rearrangement uses TRBV11-2 and TRBJ1-5; D might be TRBD1 (5 bases). Germline CDR1 is SGHAT and CDR2 is FQNNGV. Trimming stripped 2 bases from V and 3 bases from J, with 8 bases between. This CDR3 spans 14 amino acids. CDR3 nucleotide sequence: TGTGCCAGCAGCTTATCAGGGCCCAATCAGCCCCAGCATTTT. It encodes CASSLSGPNQPQHF. Supplemented by reference TRBV11-2 and TRBJ1-5, the full variable domain reads EAGVAQSPRYKIIEKRQSVAFWCNPISGHATLYWYQQILGQGPKLLIQFQNNGVVDDSQLPKDRFSAERLKGVDSTLKIQPAKLEDSAVYLCASSLSGPNQPQHFGDGTRLSIL.

Note on this clone: Other DNA sequences from this sample encode an identical CDR3 as well. The chain is built from TRBV25-1 and TRBJ2-5; D is unclear. Trimming took 6 bases from V and 5 from J, leaving 4 bases between them. The germline CDR1 and CDR2 sequences are MGHDK and SYGVNS. The CDR3 is 10 amino acids. The DNA for the CDR3 is TGTGCCAGCAGACAGGAGACCCAGTACTTC. Amino acid sequence: CASRQETQYF.

The genes are TRBV7-8 and TRBJ1-1; unclear D gene. From germline, CDR1 is SGHVS and CDR2 FQNEAQ. The CDR3 length is 16 residues. The V and J ends lost 5 bases and 4 bases respectively, with 20 bases between them. CDR3 sequence reads: CASSTPGPPMGTEAFF. In DNA form, the CDR3 reads TGTGCCAGCAGCACCCCGGGTCCTCCGATGGGCACTGAAGCTTTCTTT.

J is TRBJ1-2 and V is TRBV6-1; D not resolved. This CDR3 spans 12 amino acids. Germline CDR1 reads MNHNS; CDR2 reads SASEGT. The V end lost 2 bases, the J end lost 4 bases, and 5 bases lay between the germline ends. CDR3 in DNA: TGTGCCAGCAGTGAATTCGTCTATGGCTACACCTTC. It codes for CASSEFVYGYTF.

The chain couples TRBV9 to TRBJ1-2, with D perhaps matching TRBD1 (6 bases). Trimming took off 0 bases at V and 5 bases at J, with 14 bases between the two ends. The CDR3 runs 15 residues. Germline CDR1 reads SGDLS; CDR2 reads YYNGEE. CDR3 coding DNA: TGTGCCAGCAGCGTAGTAACGGGGGCACGGTATGGCTACACCTTC. Its protein product is CASSVVTGARYGYTF. Full variable domain (outside the CDR3, taken from reference TRBV9 and TRBJ1-2): DSGVTQTPKHLITATGQRVTLRCSPRSGDLSVYWYQQSLDQGLQFLIQYYNGEERAKGNILERFSAQQFPDLHSELNLSSLELGDSALYFCASSVVTGARYGYTFGSGTRLTVV.

Here the CDR3 reads CASSTEGVRTDTQYF. CDR3 in DNA: TGTGCCAGCTCTACCGAGGGGGTTCGGACAGATACGCAGTATTTT. This sequence joins TRBV7-6 and TRBJ2-3; a weak D match, TRBD1 (6 bases). The germline gives CDR1 SGHVS, CDR2 FNYEAQ. This CDR3 has 15 residues. The germline V and J ends were trimmed by 8 bases and 3 bases, with 18 bases remaining between them.

For this clone: This same CDR3 is encoded by further DNA sequences in the sample. The rearrangement links TRBV4-1 to TRBJ1-1; the D is unclear. CDR3 length: 13 residues. V was pared by 2 bases and J by 1 base, with 5 bases between. The germline V gene has CDR1 MGHRA and CDR2 YSYEKL. As DNA, the CDR3 is TGCGCCAGCAGCCAAACGGGGAACACTGAAGCTTTCTTT. This encodes CASSQTGNTEAFF.

The rearrangement uses TRBV7-9 and TRBJ2-1; unclear D gene. V was cut by 1 base and J by 7 bases, with 8 bases left in between. Germline V gene data show CDR1 as SEHNR and CDR2 as FQNEAQ (reference sequence). The CDR3 length is 13 residues. CDR3 sequence (DNA): TGTGCCAGCAGCTTAGGTCTGGAGAATGAGCAGTTCTTC. This gives the protein CASSLGLENEQFF.

This clone was found once. J is TRBJ2-3 and V is TRBV7-9, with 14 bases that match TRBD2. V lost 4 bases, J lost 2 bases, and 2 bases stayed unmatched. The CDR3 consists of 16 residues. CDR1 and CDR2 (germline): SEHNR, FQNEAQ (reference sequence). CDR3 sequence: CASSWGLAGVTDTQYF. The CDR3 bases are TGTGCCAGCAGCTGGGGACTAGCGGGGGTCACAGATACGCAGTATTTT. Complete variable domain (other parts from reference TRBV7-9 and TRBJ2-3): DTGVSQNPRHKITKRGQNVTFRCDPISEHNRLYWYRQTLGQGPEFLTYFQNEAQLEKSRLLSDRFSAERPKGSFSTLEIQRTEQGDSAMYLCASSWGLAGVTDTQYFGPGTRLTVL.

This chain connects TRBV27 to TRBJ2-7; TRBD1 agrees at 8 bases. The CDR3 is 13 residues long. V shed 6 bases and J 5 bases; nucleotides not matched to a gene: 6. Looked up from germline, CDR1 is MNHEY and CDR2 is SMNVEV (reference sequence). The chain's CDR3 is CASRQGAFHEQYF. In DNA, the CDR3 is TGTGCCAGCAGGCAGGGGGCTTTTCACGAGCAGTACTTC.

The CDR3 loop reads CASSQVQQGLGDTQYF. The DNA for the CDR3 is TGCGCCAGCAGCCAAGTGCAGCAGGGTCTGGGGGATACGCAGTATTTT. J is TRBJ2-3 and V is TRBV4-1, with D possibly being TRBD1 (5 bases). V was pared by 1 base and J by 6 bases, with 17 bases between. The germline V gene encodes CDR1 MGHRA and CDR2 YSYEKL. The CDR3 contains 16 residues.

The genes are TRBV4-3 and TRBJ2-2, with D maybe TRBD1 (5 bases). CDR1 is LGHNA, CDR2 YSLEER, per germline. The CDR3 spans 17 residues. V was pared by 0 bases and J by 6 bases, with 17 bases between. CDR3 DNA: TGCGCCAGCAGCCAAGACTTAAGCAGGGTTCTACCCGGGGAGCTGTTTTTT. This codes for CASSQDLSRVLPGELFF.

V gene TRBV5-1 combines with J gene TRBJ2-7, with 9 bases matching TRBD2. The junction had 1 base not matched to a gene; V was cut back by 2 bases and J by 1 base. The germline CDR1 and CDR2 sequences are SGHRS and YFSETQ. This CDR3 contains 14 residues. DNA of the CDR3: TGCGCCAGCAGCTTTCTAGCGGGATCCTACGAGCAGTACTTC. It codes for CASSFLAGSYEQYF.

The chain has TRBV11-3 and TRBJ2-1, with D possibly TRBD2 on 6 matching bases. Germline V gene data show CDR1 as SGHNT and CDR2 as YENEEA. The CDR3 sequence is 15 residues long. Trimming stripped 4 bases from V and 7 bases from J, with 17 bases between. CDR3 sequence (DNA): TGTGCCAGCAGCTCTGACTGGAGGGAAGGGAATGAGCAGTTCTTC. Its translation: CASSSDWREGNEQFF. The whole variable domain, filled in from reference TRBV11-3 and TRBJ2-1, reads EAGVVQSPRYKIIEKKQPVAFWCNPISGHNTLYWYLQNLGQGPELLIRYENEEAVDDSQLPKDRFSAERLKGVDSTLKIQPAELGDSAVYLCASSSDWREGNEQFFGPGTRLTVL.

The gene calls are TRBV27 and TRBJ2-2; 10 bases map to TRBD2. Germline V gene data show CDR1 as MNHEY and CDR2 as SMNVEV (reference sequence). J gave up 7 bases and V 3 bases, and 8 bases lay outside the gene matches. The CDR3 totals 16 residues. CDR3 amino acids: CASSFRSLAGGGELFF. CDR3 nucleotide sequence: TGTGCCAGCAGTTTTCGGTCGTTAGCGGGAGGCGGGGAGCTGTTTTTT.

This clone has only one observation. The CDR3 loop is CASSLWSSGVPYEQYF. Here the CDR3 DNA reads TGTGCCAGCAGTTTATGGTCTAGCGGGGTTCCCTACGAGCAGTACTTC. The rearrangement uses TRBV27 and TRBJ2-7; 9 positions match TRBD2. The CDR3 is made up of 16 amino acids. Germline values: CDR1 MNHEY, CDR2 SMNVEV (reference sequence). The J segment lost 2 bases and the V segment lost 1 base, leaving 6 bases of the junction unmatched.

V is TRBV28 and J is TRBJ1-5; maybe TRBD1 (5 bases). Germline lookup yields CDR1 MDHEN and CDR2 SYDVKM. CDR3 length: 17 amino acids. V lost 1 base and J 1 base, leaving 14 bases between the germline ends. This chain's CDR3 is CASSLFRGFGSNQPQHF. The CDR3 nucleotides read TGTGCCAGCAGTTTATTCCGGGGGTTTGGGAGCAATCAGCCCCAGCATTTT.

This chain joins TRBV7-9 and TRBJ1-4; no definite D call. V was cut by 5 bases and J by 7 bases, with 8 bases left in between. The CDR3 has 12 amino acids. The germline V gene encodes CDR1 SEHNR and CDR2 FQNEAQ (reference sequence). CDR3 region: CASSLDAEKLFF. CDR3 in DNA: TGTGCCAGCAGCCTCGATGCTGAAAAACTGTTTTTT.

The rearrangement uses TRBV9 and TRBJ2-1; D is uncertain. The V and J ends lost 4 bases and 5 bases respectively, with 10 bases between them. Germline V gene lookup returns CDR1 SGDLS and CDR2 YYNGEE. This CDR3 region has 13 residues. The CDR3 DNA sequence: TGTGCCAGCAGCCTTGACCCACACAATGAGCAGTTCTTC. Protein sequence: CASSLDPHNEQFF.

The chain couples TRBV5-6 to TRBJ1-5; D possibly corresponds to TRBD1 (5 bases). The CDR3 is 15 residues long. CDR1 SGHDT and CDR2 YYEEEE come from the germline V gene. The V gene lost 3 bases and the J gene lost 4 bases, with 14 bases spanning the gap. This CDR3 is CASSSAGLRNQPQHF. The CDR3 DNA reads TGTGCCAGCAGCTCGGCGGGACTGCGAAATCAGCCCCAGCATTTT.

The chain recombines TRBV27 with TRBJ2-7; 8 bases line up with TRBD1. CDR1 is MNHEY and CDR2 is SMNVEV in the germline V gene (reference sequence). The CDR3 totals 16 residues. J was trimmed by 5 bases and V by 6 bases; bases with no gene match: 15. CDR3 amino acids: CASSERTGFIPHEQYF. The CDR3 DNA reads TGTGCCAGCAGCGAACGGACAGGGTTTATCCCACACGAGCAGTACTTC.

The chain employs TRBV19 and TRBJ2-4; no clear D. Germline lookup yields CDR1 LNHDA and CDR2 SQIVND (reference sequence). The V gene lost 4 bases and the J gene lost 9 bases, with 25 bases spanning the gap. There are 17 residues in the CDR3. The CDR3 DNA reads TGTGCCAGTAGTAGCCCCGTTGTGGGTCTAAGGGCTCGCATTCAGTACTTC. It encodes CASSSPVVGLRARIQYF.

The chain employs TRBV6-1 and TRBJ2-7, with D possibly being TRBD2 (6 bases). Germline V gene lookup returns CDR1 MNHNS and CDR2 SASEGT. V was pared by 6 bases and J by 4 bases, with 13 bases between. The CDR3 covers 13 residues. CDR3 amino acids: CASRAGGGYEQYF. Here the CDR3 DNA reads TGTGCCAGCAGGGCGGGCGGAGGGTACGAGCAGTACTTC.

The chain couples TRBV27 to TRBJ2-7, with D perhaps matching TRBD1 or TRBD2 (5 bases each). V was cut by 6 bases and J by 2 bases, with 17 bases left in between. CDR1 and CDR2 from the germline V gene are MNHEY and SMNVEV (reference sequence). CDR3 size: 15 residues. CDR3 coding DNA: TGTGCCAGCAGCAATGTCGTGGGGACCCCCTACGAGCAGTACTTC. Translated: CASSNVVGTPYEQYF.

The chain links TRBV6-1 to TRBJ1-1, with 7 bases matching TRBD1. V dropped 3 bases and J dropped 5; count of bases not matched to a gene: 9. The CDR3 spans 15 residues. Germline V gene sequence: CDR1 MNHNS, CDR2 SASEGT. CDR3 sequence reads: CASSDWKGAVTEAFF. For the CDR3, the DNA is TGTGCCAGCAGTGATTGGAAGGGGGCTGTGACTGAAGCTTTCTTT.